A single sample is the source of the 5 T cell receptor beta chains below, sequenced in a study of identical twins. TCRdb redid the calling of the 5' RACE reads with MiXCR, one entry per CDR3 protein. The sample contains 690,000 or so distinct CDR3 sequences, around 8.3% of which appear only once. The same sample was also studied in work on yellow fever vaccine responses in identical twins.

What was sequenced was PBMCs. The receptors stem from a woman aged 18-29 years in good health.

Only a few counts were recorded for this clonotype. V and J are TRBV20-1 and TRBJ2-3; D perhaps matches TRBD1 (5 bases). CDR3 size: 16 residues. Germline V CDR1 and CDR2: DFQATT, SNEGSKA (reference sequence). V was clipped by 5 bases and J by 5 bases, with 23 bases between them. Here the CDR3 DNA reads TGCAGTGCTGCCCGGACGGTTGGCAGGGCGTTAGATACGCAGTATTTT. This codes for CSAARTVGRALDTQYF.

This clonotype was recorded many times. The rearrangement joins TRBV12-3 or TRBV12-4 to TRBJ2-5, with D uncertain. The CDR3 is 11 amino acids. V lost 3 bases and J 4 bases, leaving 3 bases between the germline ends. In nucleotides, the CDR3 is TGTGCCAGCAGTTTTGGAGAGACCCAGTACTTC. The encoded protein is CASSFGETQYF.

The V and J genes are TRBV20-1 and TRBJ1-1, with D possibly matching TRBD1 (6 bases). Looked up from germline, CDR1 is DFQATT and CDR2 is SNEGSKA (reference sequence). CDR3 length: 12 residues. The V and J ends lost 7 bases and 1 base respectively, with 10 bases between them. As DNA, the CDR3 is TGCAGTGAACAGACAGGGAACACTGAAGCTTTCTTT. The encoded protein is CSEQTGNTEAFF.

V gene TRBV7-2 combines with J gene TRBJ2-1; 16 bases are a match to TRBD2. The V segment lost 5 bases and the J segment 8 bases; nucleotides outside the gene matches: 9. This CDR3 region has 17 residues. The germline CDR1 and CDR2 sequences are SGHTA and FQGNSA. CDR3 residues: CASSAEPGLAGGHEQFF. CDR3 DNA: TGTGCCAGCAGCGCGGAACCGGGACTAGCGGGGGGGCATGAGCAGTTCTTC. Using reference TRBV7-2 and TRBJ2-1 for the parts outside the CDR3, the full variable domain is GAGVSQSPSNKVTEKGKDVELRCDPISGHTALYWYRQSLGQGLEFLIYFQGNSAPDKSGLPSDRFSAERTGGSVSTLTIQRTQQEDSAVYLCASSAEPGLAGGHEQFFGPGTRLTVL.

The chain joins TRBV6-2 or TRBV6-3 to TRBJ2-1, with D unresolved. The CDR3 covers 13 residues. V lost 2 bases, J lost 7 bases, and 9 bases lay in between. CDR1 MNHEY and CDR2 SVGEGT come from the germline V gene. CDR3 bases: TGTGCCAGCAGTTACGTCGTGGAAAATGAGCAGTTCTTC. Translating it yields CASSYVVENEQFF.